These 19 T cell receptor beta chains were all obtained from the same sample, sequenced in a study of T cell responses to AZD1222 COVID-19 vaccine. Assay: immunoSEQ multiplex PCR; the TCRdb copy retains only in-frame clones and omits some. The table shows tens of thousands of clones, with 60% to 85% occurring only once. The specimen was peripheral blood, collected 28 days after the second AZD1222 dose. The origin of the receptors is an adult who received the AZD1222 COVID-19 vaccine.

This clone was seen just once. The V gene is TRBV23-1, the J gene TRBJ2-7; no firm D call. TRBV23-1 is an ORF, with its function uncertain. Trimming took 6 bases from V and 3 from J, leaving 18 bases between them. The CDR3 has 15 residues. The CDR3 loop reads CASSPFRRQYYEQYF. The CDR3 DNA sequence: TGCGCCAGCAGCCCATTCCGCCGGCAGTACTACGAGCAGTACTTC.

The J gene is TRBJ2-5, the V gene TRBV5-4; TRBD1 aligns across 9 bases. Germline V lookup: CDR1 SGHNT, CDR2 YYREEE (reference sequence). With V trimmed by 6 bases and J by 2 bases, 8 bases remained unmatched. This CDR3 spans 15 amino acids. CDR3 region: CASNSPDRGQETQYF. As DNA, the CDR3 is TGTGCCAGCAATTCCCCGGACAGGGGACAAGAGACCCAGTACTTC.

This chain uses TRBV3-1 (or the pseudogene TRBV3-2) with TRBJ1-5; 7 bases are a match to TRBD1. Germline CDR1 is LGHDT and CDR2 is YNNKEL (reference sequence). This CDR3 has 15 amino acids. The ends lost 2 bases at V and 1 base at J; junction bases unmatched: 2. The DNA for the CDR3 is TGTGCCAGCAGCCAAACAGGGGTAAGCAATCAGCCCCAGCATTTT. It encodes CASSQTGVSNQPQHF.

This CDR3 reads CASSESTVSYEQYF. The DNA for the CDR3 is TGTGCCAGCAGTGAGTCGACAGTCTCCTACGAGCAGTACTTC. The V call is TRBV2, the J call TRBJ2-7; possibly TRBD1 for D (5 bases). Germline CDR1 is SNHLY and CDR2 is FYNNEI. Trimming stripped 3 bases from V and 0 bases from J, with 9 bases between. The length of the CDR3 is 14 residues.

V is TRBV4-3 and J is TRBJ1-2, with D hard to call. Germline V gene sequence: CDR1 LGHNA, CDR2 YSLEER. This CDR3 comprises 14 residues. The CDR3 nucleotides read TGCCCCACCCGCCAACTCCACTCCTCGGACGGCTACACCTTC. As protein: CPTRQLHSSDGYTF.

The V and J genes are TRBV18 and TRBJ2-1, with D possibly TRBD2 on 6 matching bases. CDR1 KGHSH and CDR2 LQKENI come from the germline V gene. This CDR3 has 15 residues. Trimming pared 5 bases from V and 0 bases from J, leaving 11 bases between. CDR3 amino acids: CASSSRGSSYNEQFF. In DNA form, the CDR3 reads TGTGCCAGCTCATCGCGGGGCAGCTCCTACAATGAGCAGTTCTTC.

The CDR3 region is CSARVSDTQYF. The DNA for the CDR3 is TGCAGTGCTAGGGTATCAGATACGCAGTATTTT. The chain joins TRBV20-1 to TRBJ2-3; D is unresolved. CDR1 and CDR2 (germline): DFQATT, SNEGSKA (reference sequence). V was shortened by 3 bases and J by 4 bases, with 5 bases between the two germline ends. The CDR3 length is 11 residues.

The chain employs TRBV6-6 and TRBJ1-2; 7 bases fit TRBD1. V was clipped by 5 bases and J by 0 bases; unmatched bases: 3. This CDR3 is built from 14 residues. Germline V lookup: CDR1 MNHNY, CDR2 SVGAGI (reference sequence). The chain's CDR3 is CASSQTGPNYGYTF. In DNA form, the CDR3 reads TGTGCCAGCAGTCAGACAGGGCCTAACTATGGCTACACCTTC.

The V and J genes are TRBV9 and TRBJ2-7; possibly TRBD2 for D (6 bases). The CDR3 is made up of 15 amino acids. CDR1 and CDR2 (germline): SGDLS, YYNGEE. V was shortened by 4 bases and J by 6 bases, with 20 bases between the two germline ends. The CDR3 sequence is CASSRGMRAVGEQYF. Written as DNA, the CDR3 is TGTGCCAGCAGCCGGGGGATGAGGGCAGTGGGCGAGCAGTACTTC.

This sequence joins TRBV11-3 and TRBJ1-2; the match to TRBD1 covers 8 bases. Germline lookup yields CDR1 SGHNT and CDR2 YENEEA. The trim removed 4 bases at V and 8 bases at J, leaving 6 bases unmatched. The CDR3 length is 13 residues. CDR3 coding DNA: TGTGCCAGCAGCTCCGGACAGGGCGGCGGCTACACCTTC. It encodes CASSSGQGGGYTF.

This chain uses TRBV6-5 with TRBJ2-4; a weak D match, TRBD1 (6 bases). This CDR3 has 15 amino acids. The V end was cut by 6 bases, the J end by 1 base, with 13 bases between. From germline, CDR1 is MNHEY and CDR2 SVGAGI. CDR3 bases: TGTGCCAGCAGCCAAACAGGGTTGGCCAAAAACATTCAGTACTTC. Its protein product is CASSQTGLAKNIQYF.

The V and J genes are TRBV5-6 and TRBJ1-3; D possibly corresponds to TRBD1 (5 bases). This CDR3 spans 17 amino acids. Per germline, CDR1 SGHDT and CDR2 YYEEEE. V dropped 0 bases and J dropped 0 bases, with 13 bases sitting between them. Written as DNA, the CDR3 is TGTGCCAGCAGCTTGGGGACCAGGGCGTACTCTGGAAACACCATATATTTT. Translated: CASSLGTRAYSGNTIYF.

The chain couples TRBV30 to TRBJ2-5, with a possible D match to TRBD2 (7 bases). Germline V CDR1 and CDR2: GTSNPN, SVGIG (reference sequence). V lost 1 base and J lost 4, with 13 bases in between. CDR3 size: 14 residues. CDR3: CAWSGGGGAETQYF. CDR3 coding DNA: TGTGCCTGGAGTGGGGGAGGGGGGGCAGAGACCCAGTACTTC. The full variable domain, with the rest looked up from reference TRBV30 and TRBJ2-5, is SQTIHQWPATLVQPVGSPLSLECTVEGTSNPNLYWYRQAAGRGLQLLFYSVGIGQISSEVPQNLSASRPQDRQFILSSKKLLLSDSGFYLCAWSGGGGAETQYFGPGTRLLVL.

This clone was picked up a small number of times. The CDR3, as DNA: TGTGCCAGCAGCGTTTTTCCGGACAATGAGCAGTTCTTC. Its protein product is CASSVFPDNEQFF. V and J are TRBV9 and TRBJ2-1; D gene ambiguous. Trimming removed 2 bases from V and 5 bases from J, with 8 bases in between. Germline V CDR1 and CDR2: SGDLS, YYNGEE. The CDR3 contains 13 residues. The entire variable domain, with the rest obtained from reference TRBV9 and TRBJ2-1, is as follows: DSGVTQTPKHLITATGQRVTLRCSPRSGDLSVYWYQQSLDQGLQFLIQYYNGEERAKGNILERFSAQQFPDLHSELNLSSLELGDSALYFCASSVFPDNEQFFGPGTRLTVL.

The rearrangement links TRBV21-1 to TRBJ1-3; TRBD1 is taken as the D call from the table, unchecked against the DNA. TRBV21-1 is described as a pseudogene. This CDR3 comprises 18 residues. CDR3 in amino acids: CASSKERRDRAGGNTIYF. CDR3 bases: TGTGCCAGCAGCAAAGAACGGAGGGACAGGGCAGGCGGAAACACCATATATTTT.

This chain joins TRBV5-4 and TRBJ1-1; unclear D gene. V was shortened by 2 bases and J by 6 bases, with 14 bases between the two germline ends. Germline V CDR1 and CDR2: SGHNT, YYREEE (reference sequence). The CDR3 is 14 residues long. The CDR3 DNA reads TGTGCCAGCAGCTTTGGCGGTGTTTCCTCTGAAGCTTTCTTT. It yields the protein CASSFGGVSSEAFF.

The CDR3 sequence: CASSYNREADTQYF. CDR3 DNA: TGTGCCAGCAGTTACAACCGGGAGGCAGATACGCAGTATTTT. The chain combines TRBV6-5 with TRBJ2-3, with 7 bases lining up with TRBD2. The CDR3 has 14 residues. Germline V lookup: CDR1 MNHEY, CDR2 SVGAGI. Trimming cost V 2 bases and J 4 bases; bases outside gene matches: 3.

This clone rates as medium-sized (0.01 to 0.1%). The V gene is TRBV3-1 (or the pseudogene TRBV3-2), the J gene TRBJ1-3; 8 bases are a match to TRBD1. Germline V CDR1 and CDR2: LGHDT, YNNKEL (reference sequence). The CDR3 has 16 amino acids. With 4 bases clipped from V and 0 bases from J, the junction kept 5 bases outside the gene matches. As DNA, the CDR3 is TGTGCCAGCAGCCGAGGACAGGGAGCCTCTGGAAACACCATATATTTT. Encoded protein: CASSRGQGASGNTIYF.

V and J are TRBV29-1 and TRBJ2-3; weak D call: TRBD2 (5 bases). The CDR3 has 14 amino acids. Germline V gene lookup returns CDR1 SQVTM and CDR2 ANQGSEA. V lost 7 bases, J lost 9 bases, and 23 bases lay in between. CDR3 sequence: CSATRTGEGETQYF. CDR3 in DNA: TGCAGCGCAACTAGAACCGGAGAGGGTGAGACGCAGTATTTT.